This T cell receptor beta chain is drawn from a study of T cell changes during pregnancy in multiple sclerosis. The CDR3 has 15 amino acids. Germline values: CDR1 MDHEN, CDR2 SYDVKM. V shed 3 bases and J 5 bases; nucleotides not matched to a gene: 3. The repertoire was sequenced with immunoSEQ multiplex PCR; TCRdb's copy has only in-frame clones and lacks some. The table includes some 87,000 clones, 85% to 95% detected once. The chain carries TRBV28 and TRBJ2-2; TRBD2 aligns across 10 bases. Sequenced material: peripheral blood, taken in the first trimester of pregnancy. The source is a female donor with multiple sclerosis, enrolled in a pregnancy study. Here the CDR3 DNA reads TGTGCCAGCAGTTTCGCTAGCGGGAGAACCGGGGAGCTGTTTTTT. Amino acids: CASSFASGRTGELFF.